Here is one TCR beta chain with its context. Its antigen remains unknown. In germline, CDR1 is LGHNA, CDR2 YNFKEQ. Trimming stripped 5 bases from V and 9 bases from J, with 11 bases between. The CDR3 loop spans 13 amino acids. Every donor, a Caucasian adult, lived in Nashville, Tennessee. The test was conducted at deep level. Some clones are missing from TCRdb's copy, which holds only in-frame ones; the method was immunoSEQ multiplex PCR. The table shows around 550,000 clones, with 90% to 97% occurring only once. The data were obtained in a study of shared clonotypes between healthy human individuals. Background on the study: Researchers drew samples from two women and three men aged 18 to 49.

Overall study results and limits: Generation probability values for non-shared clonotypes were lower than those for clonotypes shared by all four donors.

Sequenced sample: naive CD4+ T cells sorted from blood. Sample subset: CD45RA+ positively selected. This clonotype was sampled from a woman in her twenties or thirties in good health. The chain couples TRBV4-2 to TRBJ1-6; D is unresolved. The CDR3 is CASSDYLGSPLHF. In DNA form, the CDR3 reads TGTGCCAGCAGCGACTATTTAGGTTCACCCCTCCACTTT.